This is a list of T cell receptor beta chains from one sample in a study of blood T cell repertoires in COVID-19. Sequenced by immunoSEQ multiplex PCR; TCRdb stores in-frame clones only, minus some. The sample lists over 85,000 clones, 70% to 90% occurring once. The specimen sequenced was peripheral blood. The receptors derive from a woman older than 75 with active COVID-19. Each CDR3 is given with its conserved first and last residue. D genes are given only for firm matches. Only some rows state a clone size, as once, few, many or a class for expanded clones.

v_gene: TRBV6-2/TRBV6-3
j_gene: TRBJ2-2
abundance: few
d_gene: TRBD2
CDR3aa: CASSPHRLAGGVKTGELFF
CDR3nt: TGTGCCAGCAGTCCCCATCGACTAGCGGGAGGGGTAAAAACCGGGGAGCTGTTTTTT

v_gene: TRBV19
j_gene: TRBJ2-5
abundance: -
d_gene: -
CDR3aa: CASSNMAGMLETQYF
CDR3nt: TGTGCCAGTAGTAATATGGCAGGGATGCTCGAGACCCAGTACTTC

v_gene: TRBV5-1
j_gene: TRBJ2-1
abundance: -
d_gene: TRBD2
CDR3aa: CASSLYGSGRGYNEQFF
CDR3nt: TGCGCCAGCAGCTTGTACGGCAGCGGGAGGGGATACAATGAGCAGTTCTTC

v_gene: TRBV9
j_gene: TRBJ2-1
abundance: -
d_gene: TRBD2
CDR3aa: CASSRAGTRGNEQFF
CDR3nt: TGTGCCAGCAGCCGAGCTGGGACTAGGGGCAATGAGCAGTTCTTC

v_gene: TRBV4-1
j_gene: TRBJ2-1
abundance: -
d_gene: -
CDR3aa: CASSQESGGSYNEQFF
CDR3nt: TGCGCCAGCAGCCAAGAATCGGGTGGCTCCTACAATGAGCAGTTCTTC

v_gene: TRBV19
j_gene: TRBJ2-1
abundance: -
d_gene: TRBD2
CDR3aa: CATVGISGGNNEQFF
CDR3nt: TGTGCCACCGTCGGGATTTCGGGAGGGAACAATGAGCAGTTCTTC

v_gene: TRBV7-9
j_gene: TRBJ1-2
abundance: -
d_gene: -
CDR3aa: CASSLAQGLNYGYTF
CDR3nt: TGTGCCAGCAGCTTAGCTCAGGGCTTAAACTATGGCTACACCTTC

v_gene: TRBV2
j_gene: TRBJ2-5
abundance: -
d_gene: -
CDR3aa: CASSGGTDQETQYF
CDR3nt: TGTGCCAGCAGCGGAGGGACGGACCAAGAGACCCAGTACTTC

v_gene: TRBV12-3/TRBV12-4
j_gene: TRBJ2-7
abundance: -
d_gene: TRBD1
CDR3aa: CASRPRTGTEQYF
CDR3nt: TGTGCCAGCAGGCCTCGGACAGGTACCGAGCAGTACTTC

v_gene: TRBV7-9
j_gene: TRBJ2-7
abundance: -
d_gene: -
CDR3aa: CASSPSGNEQYF
CDR3nt: TGTGCCAGCAGCCCTTCAGGGAACGAGCAGTACTTC

v_gene: TRBV19
j_gene: TRBJ2-3
abundance: -
d_gene: -
CDR3aa: CASSADTSRTDTQYF
CDR3nt: TGTGCCAGTAGTGCGGACACTTCGCGCACAGATACGCAGTATTTT

v_gene: TRBV7-9
j_gene: TRBJ2-3
abundance: -
d_gene: -
CDR3aa: CASSLGGLFTDTQYF
CDR3nt: TGTGCCAGCAGCTTGGGGGGGCTGTTCACAGATACGCAGTATTTT

v_gene: TRBV5-1
j_gene: TRBJ2-1
abundance: -
d_gene: TRBD2
CDR3aa: CASSSDTSGRALNEQFF
CDR3nt: TGCGCCAGCAGCTCTGACACTAGCGGGAGGGCCCTCAATGAGCAGTTCTTC

v_gene: TRBV7-2
j_gene: TRBJ2-2
abundance: once
d_gene: -
CDR3aa: CASSPDLNTGELFF
CDR3nt: TGTGCCAGCAGCCCGGACTTAAACACCGGGGAGCTGTTTTTT